The 18 T cell receptor beta chains reported below all come from one sample, sequenced in a study of cytomegalovirus exposure and HLA in healthy donors. PCR involved 60 Vbeta and 13 Jbeta primers. Sequencing was performed with immunoSEQ multiplex PCR; in TCRdb, only in-frame clones are kept and a portion is missing. This sample has about 200,000 clones, with around 80% found just once. What was sequenced was PBMCs. Receptor source: a man younger than 45 in good health and CMV-seronegative.

This chain joins TRBV7-9 and TRBJ1-6; possibly TRBD1 for D (6 bases). The V and J ends lost 2 bases and 3 bases respectively, with 11 bases between them. The CDR3 consists of 16 residues. The germline V gene has CDR1 SEHNR and CDR2 FQNEAQ (reference sequence). The CDR3 reads CASSLPRDNYNSPLHF. CDR3 sequence (DNA): TGTGCCAGCAGCTTACCCCGGGACAACTATAATTCACCCCTCCACTTT.

The rearrangement joins TRBV11-1 to TRBJ2-1; D gene unclear. V was cut by 5 bases and J by 12 bases, with 17 bases left in between. The CDR3 loop spans 13 amino acids. Germline values: CDR1 SGHAT, CDR2 FQDESV (reference sequence). CDR3 DNA sequence: TGTGCCAGCAGCCTATCATCCAAGATTGGGCAGTTCTTC. Translation: CASSLSSKIGQFF.

V and J are TRBV29-1 and TRBJ2-7, with 10 nucleotides matching TRBD2. CDR3 length: 15 amino acids. Germline V CDR1 and CDR2: SQVTM, ANQGSEA. The junction had 6 bases not matched to a gene; V was cut back by 2 bases and J by 2 bases. The CDR3 sequence: CSVEILAGVTYEQYF. The CDR3 nucleotides read TGCAGCGTTGAAATTCTAGCGGGGGTAACCTACGAGCAGTACTTC.

This chain uses TRBV6-5 with TRBJ2-3; TRBD1 aligns across 7 bases. This CDR3 spans 15 amino acids. Germline loops: CDR1 MNHEY, CDR2 SVGAGI. The J segment lost 8 bases and the V segment lost 2 bases, leaving 10 bases of the junction unmatched. CDR3 sequence (DNA): TGTGCCAGCAGTTACGGCGCGAAGGGGGCGGGTACGCAGTATTTT. It is translated as CASSYGAKGAGTQYF.

The gene calls are TRBV5-8 and TRBJ2-1; 8 bases are a match to TRBD2. The V gene end was trimmed by 7 bases and the J gene end by 16 bases; junction bases not matched to a gene: 10. The CDR3 totals 11 residues. The germline gives CDR1 SGHTS, CDR2 YDEGEE. The CDR3 region has the DNA TGTGCCAGCCGGGGGACTAGGGGACTATTCTTC. Amino acids: CASRGTRGLFF.

The CDR3 protein is CASSFPGNQPQHF. The CDR3 coding sequence is TGTGCCAGCAGCTTCCCGGGTAATCAGCCCCAGCATTTT. This chain joins TRBV7-9 and TRBJ1-5; D is unclear. In germline, CDR1 is SEHNR, CDR2 FQNEAQ (reference sequence). The CDR3 loop spans 13 amino acids. V lost 3 bases and J 4 bases, leaving 7 bases between the germline ends. Full variable domain (remainder filled in from reference TRBV7-9 and TRBJ1-5): DTGVSQNPRHKITKRGQNVTFRCDPISEHNRLYWYRQTLGQGPEFLTYFQNEAQLEKSRLLSDRFSAERPKGSFSTLEIQRTEQGDSAMYLCASSFPGNQPQHFGDGTRLSIL.

The V gene is TRBV15, the J gene TRBJ2-1; the match to TRBD2 covers 9 bases. V trimming: 4 bases; J trimming: 1 base; junction bases outside the gene matches: 2. CDR3 size: 15 residues. Germline loops: CDR1 LNHNV, CDR2 YYDKDF (reference sequence). The CDR3 spells CATSTSGDSYNEQFF. The CDR3 DNA reads as TGTGCCACCAGCACTAGCGGGGATTCCTACAATGAGCAGTTCTTC.

The chain joins TRBV6-1 to TRBJ2-1, with a possible D match to TRBD2 (5 bases). The V end lost 3 bases, the J end lost 2 bases, and 11 bases lay between the germline ends. This CDR3 region has 15 residues. Germline V CDR1 and CDR2: MNHNS, SASEGT. CDR3 in amino acids: CASSESGDAYNEQFF. The CDR3 DNA is TGTGCCAGCAGTGAGAGCGGAGACGCCTACAATGAGCAGTTCTTC.

This clone came up a few times. V is TRBV5-1 and J is TRBJ2-3; TRBD2 matches 7 bases. Germline assignment: CDR1 SGHRS and CDR2 YFSETQ. This CDR3 region has 17 residues. Trimming removed 3 bases from V and 1 base from J; junction bases left unmatched: 11. Here the CDR3 DNA reads TGCGCCAGCAGCTGGAAAAGGGGCGGGGGTGGCACAGATACGCAGTATTTT. This codes for CASSWKRGGGGTDTQYF.

The chain is built from TRBV7-6 and TRBJ2-3; D remains ambiguous. Germline loops: CDR1 SGHVS, CDR2 FNYEAQ. This CDR3 comprises 16 residues. The V end lost 2 bases, the J end lost 3 bases, and 15 bases lay between the germline ends. CDR3: CASSLTPPAGTDTQYF. The CDR3, as DNA: TGTGCCAGCAGCTTAACCCCCCCCGCCGGGACAGATACGCAGTATTTT.

The V call is TRBV5-1, the J call TRBJ2-7; possible D gene TRBD1, 6 bases. Between the trimmed V and J ends, which lost 4 bases and 3 bases, there was a span of 17 bases. Germline V gene data show CDR1 as SGHRS and CDR2 as YFSETQ. CDR3 length: 15 residues. CDR3 in DNA: TGCGCCAGCAGCATCCTGACAGGAGTAATCTACGAGCAGTACTTC. Translating gives CASSILTGVIYEQYF.

This chain uses TRBV15 with TRBJ2-3, with D possibly being TRBD2 (6 bases). Between the trimmed V and J ends, which lost 0 bases and 1 base, there was a span of 11 bases. Per germline, CDR1 LNHNV and CDR2 YYDKDF (reference sequence). This CDR3 has 16 amino acids. This CDR3 reads CATSREEGLGTDTQYF. The CDR3 coding sequence is TGTGCCACCAGCAGAGAGGAGGGGTTGGGCACAGATACGCAGTATTTT. The full variable domain, with the rest looked up from reference TRBV15 and TRBJ2-3, is DAMVIQNPRYQVTQFGKPVTLSCSQTLNHNVMYWYQQKSSQAPKLLFHYYDKDFNNEADTPDNFQSRRPNTSFCFLDIRSPGLGDTAMYLCATSREEGLGTDTQYFGPGTRLTVL.

The chain carries TRBV19 and TRBJ2-3, with a possible D match to TRBD1 (6 bases). CDR3 size: 15 residues. The V end lost 2 bases, the J end lost 0 bases, and 9 bases lay between the germline ends. CDR1 LNHDA and CDR2 SQIVND come from the germline V gene (reference sequence). Here the CDR3 DNA reads TGTGCCAGTAGTATACTACAGGGAAGCACAGATACGCAGTATTTT. This gives the protein CASSILQGSTDTQYF. Together with reference TRBV19 and TRBJ2-3, the CDR3 gives the full variable domain: DGGITQSPKYLFRKEGQNVTLSCEQNLNHDAMYWYRQDPGQGLRLIYYSQIVNDFQKGDIAEGYSVSREKKESFPLTVTSAQKNPTAFYLCASSILQGSTDTQYFGPGTRLTVL.

V is TRBV6-5 and J is TRBJ2-7; a weak D match, TRBD2 (6 bases). Looked up from germline, CDR1 is MNHEY and CDR2 is SVGAGI. With 4 bases removed from V and 6 bases from J, the gap between germline ends came to 13 bases. The CDR3 consists of 13 residues. The CDR3 DNA sequence: TGTGCCAGCAGTTCGGGGGTTGGGCTCGAGCAGTACTTC. It codes for CASSSGVGLEQYF.

V is TRBV6-6 and J is TRBJ2-1; maybe TRBD1 (5 bases). The ends were cut back, 0 bases at V and 7 bases at J, with 10 bases in the middle. This CDR3 is built from 14 residues. CDR1 MNHNY and CDR2 SVGAGI come from the germline V gene (reference sequence). CDR3 region: CASSYSDSSNEQFF. The CDR3 nucleotides read TGTGCCAGCAGTTACTCTGACAGCTCAAATGAGCAGTTCTTC.

The genes are TRBV11-3 and TRBJ2-7; D possibly corresponds to TRBD1 (5 bases). The V gene lost 1 base and the J gene lost 3 bases, with 13 bases spanning the gap. This CDR3 is 15 amino acids long. Looked up from germline, CDR1 is SGHNT and CDR2 is YENEEA. The chain's CDR3 is CASSLGAGAIYEQYF. As DNA, the CDR3 is TGTGCCAGCAGCTTAGGGGCTGGGGCCATCTACGAGCAGTACTTC.

The CDR3 nucleotides read TGCGCCAGCAGCCAAGATCGGGGGGCCGACACTGAAGCTTTCTTT. It translates to CASSQDRGADTEAFF. The chain couples TRBV4-3 to TRBJ1-1, with TRBD1 as a possible D gene (6 bases). The germline gives CDR1 LGHNA, CDR2 YSLEER. CDR3 size: 15 residues. V lost 0 bases and J 3 bases, leaving 11 bases between the germline ends.

In regard to this clone: The germline gene is not matched at one end of the junction; a read error may be the cause. This rearrangement joins TRBV28 to TRBJ2-6, with D possibly matching TRBD1 (5 bases). The CDR3 runs 15 residues. Per germline, CDR1 MDHEN and CDR2 SYDVKM. As DNA, the CDR3 is TGTGCCAGCAGGCCGGACATAGCTGGGGCCAGCGTCCTGACTTTC. Protein product: CASRPDIAGASVLTF.